The rows below give T cell receptor beta chains drawn from one sample of a study of HIV-infected patients and healthy controls. TCRdb reprocessed the 5' RACE reads via MiXCR and lists one record per CDR3 protein. The sample includes around 26,000 distinct CDR3 sequences, 8.5% to 9% of them seen just once. Sequenced material: blood. Source of these receptors: an adult in good health. CDR3s include the opening cysteine and the closing phenylalanine or tryptophan. A D gene is named only where the DNA matches it firmly. Size values are once, few and many counts, or a class for expanded clones, and some rows have none.

J gene	D gene	V gene	clone size	CDR3 protein	CDR3 DNA
TRBJ1-2	.	TRBV5-4	many	CASSLAGVTYGYTF	TGTGCCAGCAGCTTGGCAGGGGTTACCTATGGCTACACCTTC
TRBJ2-2	.	TRBV20-1	many	CSATMDSRSSGELFF	TGCAGTGCCACCATGGACAGCCGGTCCTCCGGGGAGCTGTTTTTT
TRBJ2-2	TRBD2	TRBV7-9	many	CASSLGRDRTGELFF	TGTGCCAGCAGCTTGGGGAGGGATCGCACCGGGGAGCTGTTTTTT
TRBJ2-3	.	TRBV20-1	many	CSASSGDGSTDTQYF	TGCAGTGCTAGTAGTGGCGACGGATCCACAGATACGCAGTATTTT
TRBJ2-3	.	TRBV5-1	.	CASSFVKPPDTQYF	TGCGCCAGCAGCTTCGTGAAGCCCCCAGATACGCAGTATTTT
TRBJ2-3	.	TRBV7-3	many	CASSPSYAWGYGDTQYF	TGTGCCAGCAGCCCCTCTTATGCGTGGGGATACGGAGATACGCAGTATTTT
TRBJ2-3	.	TRBV6-4	.	CASSDSPGGTDTQYF	TGTGCCAGCAGTGACTCCCCAGGTGGGACAGATACGCAGTATTTT
TRBJ2-1	TRBD1	TRBV12-3/TRBV12-4	medium-sized	CASSPGQGAEQFF	TGTGCCAGCAGCCCAGGTCAGGGGGCTGAGCAGTTCTTC
TRBJ2-1	TRBD1	TRBV4-2	many	CASSHNRGFAEQFF	TGTGCCAGCAGCCATAACAGGGGTTTCGCTGAGCAGTTCTTC
TRBJ1-1	.	TRBV20-1	many	CSAPRQGMNTEAFF	TGCAGTGCTCCCCGCCAGGGTATGAACACTGAAGCTTTCTTT
TRBJ1-4	.	TRBV29-1	many	CSVGGRVNEKLFF	TGCAGCGTTGGCGGCAGAGTGAATGAAAAACTGTTTTTT
TRBJ2-1	.	TRBV12-3/TRBV12-4	many	CASSLIAEYNEQFF	TGTGCCAGCAGCCTTATAGCGGAGTACAATGAGCAGTTCTTC
TRBJ1-6	TRBD1	TRBV28	many	CASERTGWNSPLHF	TGTGCCAGCGAAAGGACAGGGTGGAATTCACCCCTCCACTTT
TRBJ2-7	TRBD2	TRBV7-6	many	CASSLGLAYEQYF	TGTGCCAGCAGCTTAGGACTAGCGTACGAGCAGTACTTC
TRBJ2-3	.	TRBV5-6	many	CASSQQGGGTDTQYF	TGTGCCAGCAGCCAACAGGGGGGGGGCACAGATACGCAGTATTTT
TRBJ1-1	.	TRBV14	few	CASSQASTGPSEAFF	TGTGCCAGCAGCCAAGCGTCAACAGGTCCGTCCGAAGCTTTCTTT
TRBJ2-1	.	TRBV29-1	few	CSVERGFF	TGCAGCGTTGAAAGGGGGTTCTTC
TRBJ1-2	.	TRBV3-1	many	CASSRGGTYGYTF	TGTGCCAGCAGCCGCGGGGGCACCTATGGCTACACCTTC
TRBJ2-1	TRBD1	TRBV18	.	CASSRTGYNEQFF	TGTGCCAGCTCCCGGACAGGGTACAATGAGCAGTTCTTC
TRBJ1-2	.	TRBV4-3	few	CASSLQFGTNYGYTF	TGCGCCAGCAGCCTTCAATTTGGAACTAACTATGGCTACACCTTC
TRBJ2-3	.	TRBV13	few	CASSPRFQAQDTQYF	TGTGCCAGCAGCCCAAGGTTCCAGGCCCAAGATACGCAGTATTTT
TRBJ2-5	.	TRBV20-1	few	CSGQIQETQYF	TGCAGTGGACAGATCCAAGAGACCCAGTACTTC
TRBJ2-7	TRBD2	TRBV27	.	CASTRTSGTYEQYF	TGTGCCAGCACCCGGACTAGCGGGACCTACGAGCAGTACTTC
TRBJ1-1	TRBD1	TRBV5-1	many	CASSWGQGAFSEAFF	TGCGCCAGCAGCTGGGGACAGGGGGCATTTTCTGAAGCTTTCTTT
TRBJ2-7	.	TRBV4-1	many	CASSPIRDTVHEQYF	TGCGCCAGCAGCCCGATCCGGGACACAGTCCACGAGCAGTACTTC
TRBJ2-2	.	TRBV9	many	CASSVGTAPGTGELFF	TGTGCCAGCAGCGTAGGAACCGCCCCGGGCACCGGGGAGCTGTTTTTT
TRBJ2-1	.	TRBV29-1	many	CSVRRDSNNEQFF	TGCAGCGTCAGGCGGGACAGCAACAATGAGCAGTTCTTC
TRBJ2-7	.	TRBV6-5	few	CASSSLSTGEAYEQYF	TGTGCCAGCAGTTCCCTTTCGACAGGAGAAGCTTACGAGCAGTACTTC
TRBJ1-1	TRBD1	TRBV19	.	CASSNPGQVNTEAFF	TGTGCCAGTAGTAACCCCGGACAGGTGAACACTGAAGCTTTCTTT
TRBJ1-2	TRBD1	TRBV19	many	CASSFRDRGLNGYTF	TGTGCCAGTAGTTTCCGGGACAGGGGGCTAAATGGCTACACCTTC
TRBJ2-3	TRBD2	TRBV4-3	many	CASSQRGAGAHPDTQYF	TGCGCCAGCAGCCAGCGGGGGGCCGGCGCCCACCCAGATACGCAGTATTTT
TRBJ1-3	.	TRBV9	many	CASSVVGGYSGNTIYF	TGTGCCAGCAGCGTAGTAGGCGGTTACTCTGGAAACACCATATATTTT
TRBJ2-4	.	TRBV7-8	many	CASSLGGPGLGNIQYF	TGTGCCAGCAGCTTAGGAGGTCCGGGGCTGGGAAACATTCAGTACTTC
TRBJ1-1	.	TRBV20-1	many	CSASGQKGTEAFF	TGCAGTGCTAGCGGGCAGAAGGGCACTGAAGCTTTCTTT
TRBJ2-7	.	TRBV7-9	many	CASSLDVGQNSYEQYF	TGTGCCAGCAGCTTAGATGTAGGACAGAACTCCTACGAGCAGTACTTC
TRBJ1-6	.	TRBV7-9	many	CASSIEQYNSPLHF	TGTGCCAGCAGCATCGAACAGTATAATTCACCCCTCCACTTT
TRBJ1-6	.	TRBV20-1	many	CSARSGFGNSPLHF	TGCAGTGCTAGGAGTGGGTTTGGTAATTCACCCCTCCACTTT
TRBJ1-5	.	TRBV15	few	CATSRDPGSNQPQHF	TGTGCCACCAGCAGAGATCCCGGGAGCAATCAGCCCCAGCATTTT
TRBJ2-3	.	TRBV20-1	many	CSARVGSRDTQYF	TGCAGTGCTAGGGTGGGTTCAAGAGATACGCAGTATTTT
TRBJ1-1	.	TRBV29-1	many	CSVADGGTEAFF	TGCAGCGTCGCTGACGGAGGGACTGAAGCTTTCTTT
TRBJ2-2	TRBD1	TRBV6-5	many	CASRLGTAGTGELFF	TGTGCCAGCAGACTCGGGACAGCCGGCACCGGGGAGCTGTTTTTT
TRBJ2-2	TRBD1	TRBV20-1	once	CSASRFEGAGTGELFF	TGCAGTGCTAGCCGATTCGAGGGGGCGGGCACCGGGGAGCTGTTTTTT
TRBJ2-2	.	TRBV5-4	many	CASRSGSYQDAGELFF	TGTGCCAGCAGGTCAGGATCCTACCAGGACGCCGGGGAGCTGTTTTTT
TRBJ1-2	TRBD1	TRBV19	.	CVSSPTGVNGYTF	TGTGTCAGTAGTCCGACAGGGGTCAACGGCTACACCTTC
TRBJ1-1	.	TRBV9	few	CASSPYRDTEAFF	TGTGCCAGCAGCCCTTACAGGGACACTGAAGCTTTCTTT
TRBJ2-5	.	TRBV7-2	medium-sized	CASSQRTEETQYF	TGTGCCAGCAGCCAACGGACAGAAGAGACCCAGTACTTC
TRBJ2-7	TRBD2	TRBV18	few	CASSPNPAGPLGDEQYF	TGTGCCAGCTCACCGAATCCAGCGGGGCCCCTCGGGGACGAGCAGTACTTC
TRBJ2-3	TRBD2	TRBV7-9	.	CASSLSSGDDTQYF	TGTGCCAGCAGCTTGAGTAGCGGGGACGATACGCAGTATTTT
TRBJ2-1	.	TRBV5-4	many	CASSPRGSTNEQFF	TGTGCCAGCAGCCCCAGGGGTTCCACCAATGAGCAGTTCTTC